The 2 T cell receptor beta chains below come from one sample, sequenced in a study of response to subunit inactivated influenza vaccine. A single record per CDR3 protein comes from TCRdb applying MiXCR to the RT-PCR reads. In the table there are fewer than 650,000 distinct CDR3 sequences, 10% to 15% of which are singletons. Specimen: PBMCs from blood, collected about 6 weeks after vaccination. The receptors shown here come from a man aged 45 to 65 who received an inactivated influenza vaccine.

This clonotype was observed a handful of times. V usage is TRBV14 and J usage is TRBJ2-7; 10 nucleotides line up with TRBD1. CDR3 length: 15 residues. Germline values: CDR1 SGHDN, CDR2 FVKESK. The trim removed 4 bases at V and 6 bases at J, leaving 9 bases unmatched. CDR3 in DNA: TGTGCCAGCAGCCCGGCCCGGGACAGGGGACGCGAGCAGTACTTC. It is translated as CASSPARDRGREQYF. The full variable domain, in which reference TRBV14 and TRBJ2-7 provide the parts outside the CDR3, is EAGVTQFPSHSVIEKGQTVTLRCDPISGHDNLYWYRRVMGKEIKFLLHFVKESKQDESGMPNNRFLAERTGGTYSTLKVQPAELEDSGVYFCASSPARDRGREQYFGPGTRLTVT.

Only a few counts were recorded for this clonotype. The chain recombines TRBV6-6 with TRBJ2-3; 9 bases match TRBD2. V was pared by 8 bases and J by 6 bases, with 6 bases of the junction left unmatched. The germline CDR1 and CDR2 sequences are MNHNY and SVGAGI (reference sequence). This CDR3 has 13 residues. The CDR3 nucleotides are TGTGCCAGCGCGGGGGGGTTGCCCGATACGCAGTATTTT. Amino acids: CASAGGLPDTQYF.